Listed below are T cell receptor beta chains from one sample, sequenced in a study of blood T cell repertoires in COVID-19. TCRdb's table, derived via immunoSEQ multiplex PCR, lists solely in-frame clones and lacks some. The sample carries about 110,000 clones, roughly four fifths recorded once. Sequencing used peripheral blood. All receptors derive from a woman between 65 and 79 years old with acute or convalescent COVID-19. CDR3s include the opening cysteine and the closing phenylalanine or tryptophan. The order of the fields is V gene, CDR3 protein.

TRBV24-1 CATSDSRQGPSNQPQHF
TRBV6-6 CASTTGGKLFF
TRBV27 CASSEAGVNTQYF
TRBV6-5 CASSLRRGFMNTEAFF
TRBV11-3 CASGEGPQTGELFF
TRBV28 CASSLMSGAEAFF
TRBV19 CASSPRGQGYHEQYF
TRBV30 CAWITGGGTEAFF
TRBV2 CAGAGTVTGELFF
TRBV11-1 CASSPGLAGYEQYF
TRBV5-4 CASSLDRNIQYF
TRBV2 CASSRVADTDTQYF
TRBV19 CASSTRTGLNTGELFF
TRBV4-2 CASSLGLALVEQFF
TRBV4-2 CASSQEGAGGFNEQFF
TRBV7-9 CASSDNVGQSEKLFF
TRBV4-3 CASSQERSGTRTDTQYF
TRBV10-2 CASTGWSYEQYF
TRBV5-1 CASSFSLKTVAFF
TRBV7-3 CASSPRRDRGRTNEKLFF
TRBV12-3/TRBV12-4 CASRHRGPGELFF
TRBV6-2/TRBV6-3 CASSYSLMQPQHF